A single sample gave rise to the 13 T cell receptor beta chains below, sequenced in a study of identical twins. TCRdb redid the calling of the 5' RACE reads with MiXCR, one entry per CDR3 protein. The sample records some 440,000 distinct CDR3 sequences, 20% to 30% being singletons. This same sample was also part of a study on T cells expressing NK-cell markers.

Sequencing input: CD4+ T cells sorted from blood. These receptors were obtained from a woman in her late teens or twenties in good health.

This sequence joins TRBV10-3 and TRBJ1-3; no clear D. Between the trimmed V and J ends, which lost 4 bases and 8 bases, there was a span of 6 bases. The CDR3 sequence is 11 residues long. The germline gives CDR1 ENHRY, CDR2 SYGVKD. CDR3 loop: CAISGGYTIYF. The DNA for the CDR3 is TGTGCCATCAGTGGGGGATACACCATATATTTT.

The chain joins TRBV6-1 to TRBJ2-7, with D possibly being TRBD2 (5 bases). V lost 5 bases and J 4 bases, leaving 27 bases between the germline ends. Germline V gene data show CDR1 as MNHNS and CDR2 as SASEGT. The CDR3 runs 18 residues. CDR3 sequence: CASSPRSSRTMLDYEQYF. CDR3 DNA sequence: TGTGCCAGCAGTCCCCGGTCTAGCCGAACGATGCTCGATTACGAGCAGTACTTC.

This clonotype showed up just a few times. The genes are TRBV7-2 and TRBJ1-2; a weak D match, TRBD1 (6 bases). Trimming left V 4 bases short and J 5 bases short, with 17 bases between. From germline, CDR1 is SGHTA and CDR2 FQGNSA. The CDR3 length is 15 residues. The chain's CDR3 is CASSWRGGQGYGYTF. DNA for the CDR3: TGTGCCAGCAGCTGGAGGGGGGGTCAGGGTTATGGCTACACCTTC.

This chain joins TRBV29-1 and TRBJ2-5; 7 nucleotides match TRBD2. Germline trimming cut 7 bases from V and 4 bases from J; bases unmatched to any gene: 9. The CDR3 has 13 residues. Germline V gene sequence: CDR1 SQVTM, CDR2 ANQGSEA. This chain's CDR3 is CSANDAGVETQYF. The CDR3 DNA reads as TGCAGCGCCAACGACGCGGGAGTAGAGACCCAGTACTTC.

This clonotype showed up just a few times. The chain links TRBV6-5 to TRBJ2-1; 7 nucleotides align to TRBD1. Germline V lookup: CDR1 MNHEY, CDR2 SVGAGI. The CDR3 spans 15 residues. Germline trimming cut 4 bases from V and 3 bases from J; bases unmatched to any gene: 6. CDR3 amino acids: CASSSTGVGYNEQFF. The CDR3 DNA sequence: TGTGCCAGCAGTTCAACAGGGGTTGGCTACAATGAGCAGTTCTTC.

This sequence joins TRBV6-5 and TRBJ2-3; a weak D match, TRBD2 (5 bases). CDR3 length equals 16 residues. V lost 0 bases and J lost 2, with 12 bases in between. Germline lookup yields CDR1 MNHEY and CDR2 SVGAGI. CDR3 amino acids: CASSYSLGLPTDTQYF. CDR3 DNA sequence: TGTGCCAGCAGTTACTCGTTAGGACTTCCCACAGATACGCAGTATTTT.

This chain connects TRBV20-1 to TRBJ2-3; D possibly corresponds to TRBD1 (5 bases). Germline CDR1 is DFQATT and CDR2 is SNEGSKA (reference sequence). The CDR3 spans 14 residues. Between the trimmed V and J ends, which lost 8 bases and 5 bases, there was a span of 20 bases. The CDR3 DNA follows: TGCAGTTCCCTAGACAGCGTCAGAAAAGATACGCAGTATTTT. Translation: CSSLDSVRKDTQYF.

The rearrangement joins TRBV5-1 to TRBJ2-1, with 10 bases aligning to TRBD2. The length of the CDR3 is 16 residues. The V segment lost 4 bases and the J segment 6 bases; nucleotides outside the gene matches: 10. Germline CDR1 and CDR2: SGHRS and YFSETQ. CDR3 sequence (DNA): TGCGCCAGCAGCGGCGAAGCGGGAGGGTCGGTCAATGAGCAGTTCTTC. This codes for CASSGEAGGSVNEQFF. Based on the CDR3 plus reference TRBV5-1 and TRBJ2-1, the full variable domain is KAGVTQTPRYLIKTRGQQVTLSCSPISGHRSVSWYQQTPGQGLQFLFEYFSETQRNKGNFPGRFSGRQFSNSRSEMNVSTLELGDSALYLCASSGEAGGSVNEQFFGPGTRLTVL.

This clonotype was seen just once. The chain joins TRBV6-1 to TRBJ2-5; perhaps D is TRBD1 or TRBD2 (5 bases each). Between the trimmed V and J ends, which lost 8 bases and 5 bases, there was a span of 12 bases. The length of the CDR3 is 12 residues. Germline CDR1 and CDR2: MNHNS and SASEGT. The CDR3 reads CASGKGSETQYF. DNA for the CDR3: TGTGCCAGCGGGAAGGGGAGTGAGACCCAGTACTTC.

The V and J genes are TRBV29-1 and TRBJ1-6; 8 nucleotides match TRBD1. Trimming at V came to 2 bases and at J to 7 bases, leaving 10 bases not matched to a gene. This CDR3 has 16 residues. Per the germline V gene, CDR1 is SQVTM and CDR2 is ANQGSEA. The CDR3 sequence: CSVEPPDRVRNSPLHF. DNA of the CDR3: TGCAGCGTTGAACCCCCGGACAGGGTGAGGAATTCACCCCTCCACTTT.

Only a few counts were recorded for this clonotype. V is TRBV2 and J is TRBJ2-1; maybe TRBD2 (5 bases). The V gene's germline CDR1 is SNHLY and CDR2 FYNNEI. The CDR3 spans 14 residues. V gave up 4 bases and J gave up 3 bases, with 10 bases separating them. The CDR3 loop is CASSGLRLYNEQFF. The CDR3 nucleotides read TGTGCCAGCAGTGGACTACGCCTCTACAATGAGCAGTTCTTC.

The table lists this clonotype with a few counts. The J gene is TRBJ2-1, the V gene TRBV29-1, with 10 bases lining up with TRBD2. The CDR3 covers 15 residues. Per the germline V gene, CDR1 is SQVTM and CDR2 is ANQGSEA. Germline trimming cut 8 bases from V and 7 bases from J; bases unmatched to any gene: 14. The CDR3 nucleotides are TGCAGCTCTGAGACCGGACTAGCGGAGAGTAATGAGCAGTTCTTC. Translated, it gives CSSETGLAESNEQFF.

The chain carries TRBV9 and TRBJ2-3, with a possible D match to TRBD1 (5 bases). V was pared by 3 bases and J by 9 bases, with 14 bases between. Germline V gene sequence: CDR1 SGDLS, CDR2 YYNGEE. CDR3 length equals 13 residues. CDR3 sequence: CASSDTGRRTQYF. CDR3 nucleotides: TGTGCCAGCAGCGATACAGGACGTCGGACGCAGTATTTT.